The entry below describes one T cell receptor (beta chain). Its antigen is still unknown. Base quality data are lacking; no much larger clone is found one base away. Different DNA sequences within this sample yield the same CDR3. A second Seattle source provided samples from volunteer blood donors who had recovered from COVID-19. Whole blood was collected in K2EDTA tubes by collaborating institutions according to the institutions' own protocols. For TCRbeta analysis, collaborators shipped samples as frozen whole blood, isolated PBMCs, or DNA extracted from either of those sample types. TCRbeta CDR3 regions were amplified from genomic DNA using the immunoSEQ Assay, a bias-controlled multiplex PCR. In the source study's methods: Within the assay, amplification of reference gene primers was used to estimate how many nucleated cells each sample contained. To quantify the absolute abundance of each unique TCRbeta CDR3 rearrangement, sequence reads were collapsed and filtered. Productive Simpson clonality was computed per sample as the square root of Simpson's diversity index over productive rearrangements. Imported from immuneACCESS, the table was reduced by TCRdb to in-frame sequences with V and J called. These copies leave out some clones; in studies compared against another copy, an unresolved V gene accounts for under half, and the cause of the remainder is not known. The V and J calls and clone size were taken over from that table, and D and trimming were inferred from the DNA. The sample profile shows hundreds of thousands of clones; 83% of them were found once. The ten top clones hold approximately 9% of the sample.

These data come from a study of blood T cell repertoires in COVID-19 (dated by TCRdb to about 2020). Broadly, across the study: Collaborator samples came from the United States, Italy and Spain and covered acute and convalescent phases of COVID-19. Where available, HLA class I and class II types were obtained from metadata supplied by the sample provider rather than from assay-based typing. Subjects who had been exposed to COVID-19, were actively infected with it, or had recovered from it provided the deeply sampled blood TCRbeta repertoires that made up the dataset. Sample metadata almost always included a de-identified subject ID, COVID-19 status, age in years and sex. The prospective study material was composed of cDNA or gDNA derived from T cells, B-cell-depleted T cells, or PBMCs. A freely available public database, intended as a resource for researchers studying the immune response to SARS-CoV-2, is where the repertoires were released. Samples came from the ongoing ImmuneRACE study (first 160 participants) plus 1,254 subjects from 6 global collaborators.

Via the germline V gene (reference sequence), CDR1 is LNHDA and CDR2 SQIVND. Unmatched junction bases come to 2, with V trimmed by 1 base and J by 5 bases. The CDR3 measures 15 amino acids from cysteine to phenylalanine. Only the CDR3 DNA is retained, 45 bases long and in frame from the first base. General study outcomes and caveats: The quantity of clinical and demographic metadata differed by source and by participant and was supplied without curation.

The sequence was collected from a woman between 45 and 60 years old who had recovered from COVID-19. The chain uses TRBV19 and TRBJ1-4; TRBD1 agrees with 9 junctional bases. Sequenced input: peripheral blood. The CDR3 region reads CASSIGGTGNEKLFF. The DNA reads as follows: TGTGCCAGTAGTATAGGAGGGACAGGGAATGAAAAACTGTTTTTT.